These T cell receptor beta chains were read from a single sample in a study of blood T cell repertoires in COVID-19. Measured with immunoSEQ multiplex PCR; TCRdb has only the in-frame clones, and not every one. The table shows about 370,000 clones, with around 87% occurring only once. The sequenced sample consisted of peripheral blood. The receptors shown here come from a woman aged 25 to 39 with COVID-19, enrolled during active disease. Both conserved end residues are part of each CDR3. Each record gives: clone size, D gene, V gene, J gene, CDR3 DNA, CDR3 protein. The D gene is left open where the match is weak. Clone size is given for some rows only: seen once, a few or many times, or a class if the clone is expanded.

>-|TRBD1|TRBV9|TRBJ2-3
TGTGCCAGCAGGCTTGGACAGGGGGGCGCAGATACGCAGTATTTT
CASRLGQGGADTQYF
>-|-|TRBV27|TRBJ2-3
TGTGCCAGCAGTTTAATAGTAGCTGCTAGCACAGATACGCAGTATTTT
CASSLIVAASTDTQYF
>-|-|TRBV5-4|TRBJ2-7
TGTGCCAGCAGCCATGGACAGAATTACGAGCAGTACTTC
CASSHGQNYEQYF
>-|-|TRBV4-3|TRBJ1-5
TGCGCCAGCAGCCAAGTTTGGGCTCCAAATCAGCCCCAGCATTTT
CASSQVWAPNQPQHF
>-|-|TRBV28|TRBJ1-5
TGTGCCAGCAGTTTCCCCGCACAGGGTGGTCAGCCCCAGCATTTT
CASSFPAQGGQPQHF
>-|-|TRBV18|TRBJ2-5
TGTGCCAGCTCACGGGCCGCCCTAAAAGAGACCCAGTACTTC
CASSRAALKETQYF
>once|TRBD1|TRBV7-7|TRBJ2-5
TGTGCTAGCAGCTTAGGGACAGGGACAGAGACCCAGTACTTC
CASSLGTGTETQYF
>-|-|TRBV14|TRBJ2-7
TGTGCCAGCAGCCAAGGATTCCCCCGACTGAGCTACGAGCAGTACTTC
CASSQGFPRLSYEQYF
>once|-|TRBV6-5|TRBJ2-3
TGTGCCAGCAGTTACTCGACAGCAACAGATACGCAGTATTTT
CASSYSTATDTQYF
>-|-|TRBV18|TRBJ1-1
TGTGCCAGCTCACCGGGTTGGGGGGTTGGAACTGAAGCTTTCTTT
CASSPGWGVGTEAFF
>-|TRBD1|TRBV18|TRBJ2-7
TGTGCCAGCTCAATGGGACAGGCTCCCTACGAGCAGTACTTC
CASSMGQAPYEQYF
>-|-|TRBV11-2|TRBJ1-6
TGTGCCAGCAGCTTAGACCCCAGGGCTAATAATTCACCCCTCCACTTT
CASSLDPRANNSPLHF
>-|TRBD2|TRBV29-1|TRBJ2-7
TGCAGCGTTGAAGGGGGCCGGGAGGGCCTAGTGGGAGAGCAGTACTTC
CSVEGGREGLVGEQYF
>many|-|TRBV24-1|TRBJ1-5
TGTGCCACCAGTGAGCCCAGGGTGCGGGATAGTAGCAATCAGCCCCAGCATTTT
CATSEPRVRDSSNQPQHF
>-|-|TRBV9|TRBJ2-2
TGTGCCAGCAGCGTAGATCTAGGACAATGGGGAACCGGGGAGCTGTTTTTT
CASSVDLGQWGTGELFF
>-|TRBD1|TRBV5-5|TRBJ2-7
TGTGCCAGCAGCTTCTCGGACAGGGGAACCTACGAGCAGTACTTC
CASSFSDRGTYEQYF
>-|-|TRBV3-1/TRBV3-2|TRBJ2-7
TGTGCCAGCCGGGGCGGAGGGGCCTACGAGCAGTACTTC
CASRGGGAYEQYF
>-|TRBD1|TRBV5-1|TRBJ2-3
TGCGCCAGCAGCCAGGGGGCAGATACGCAGTATTTT
CASSQGADTQYF